The next 6 T cell receptor beta chains were all read from a single sample in a study of blood T cells in healthy people across ages. A J-beta primer mix and a sample-barcoded 5' primer were used in a second PCR of roughly 6 to 12 cycles. Using its own MiXCR run on the 5' RACE reads, TCRdb lists one record per CDR3 protein. The profile covers roughly 1,300,000 distinct CDR3 sequences, with approximately 60% appearing a single time and more than 6% taken by the ten largest. Source material: blood. These receptors came from a man between 18 and 29 years old in good health.

This clonotype was recorded only once. The J gene is TRBJ2-1, the V gene TRBV7-6; 10 bases match TRBD1. The CDR3 is 17 amino acids. V lost 5 bases to trimming and J lost 6 bases; unmatched junction nucleotides: 13. The V gene's germline CDR1 is SGHVS and CDR2 FNYEAQ. The CDR3 DNA reads TGTGCCAGCAGCCTTGGAGATGGGACAGGGGCCTTCAATGAGCAGTTCTTC. Its translation is CASSLGDGTGAFNEQFF.

Here the CDR3 reads CASSLFRDTAYEQYF. CDR3 nucleotides: TGTGCCAGCAGTTTATTCCGGGACACCGCCTACGAGCAGTACTTC. The chain uses TRBV27 and TRBJ2-4; the D gene is possibly TRBD1 (6 bases). Gene TRBJ2-7 matches the end of the DNA better, so the J call may be wrong. The CDR3 consists of 15 residues. Germline CDR1 and CDR2: MNHEY and SMNVEV (reference sequence).

The genes are TRBV28 and TRBJ2-2, with unresolved D. Per the germline V gene, CDR1 is MDHEN and CDR2 is SYDVKM. This CDR3 has 12 residues. V was clipped by 6 bases and J by 4 bases, with 6 bases between them. The CDR3 DNA reads TGTGCCAGCAGCACAGTCACCGGGGAGCTGTTTTTT. It translates to CASSTVTGELFF.

This clonotype showed up just a few times. The chain couples TRBV20-1 to TRBJ2-1; D possibly corresponds to TRBD1 (6 bases). Germline lookup yields CDR1 DFQATT and CDR2 SNEGSKA (reference sequence). Trimming took 4 bases from V and 0 from J, leaving 10 bases between them. The CDR3 spans 14 residues. CDR3 residues: CSATGASSYNEQFF. DNA for the CDR3: TGCAGTGCTACAGGGGCTTCCTCCTACAATGAGCAGTTCTTC.

The chain uses TRBV7-9 and TRBJ2-1; D ambiguous. This CDR3 spans 15 amino acids. V lost 6 bases and J 0 bases, leaving 12 bases between the germline ends. The germline V gene encodes CDR1 SEHNR and CDR2 FQNEAQ (reference sequence). CDR3 loop: CASRQDTSSYNEQFF. The CDR3 DNA sequence: TGTGCCAGCAGACAAGACACGAGCTCCTACAATGAGCAGTTCTTC.

This clonotype has a handful of counts. The chain recombines TRBV6-2 or TRBV6-3 with TRBJ2-7; possibly TRBD1 for D (6 bases). The V gene lost 8 bases and the J gene lost 3 bases, with 14 bases spanning the gap. CDR1 is MNHEY and CDR2 is SVGEGT in the germline V gene. The CDR3 length is 13 residues. The CDR3 spells CASSFRGVYEQYF. In nucleotides, the CDR3 is TGTGCCAGCTCGTTCAGGGGAGTCTACGAGCAGTACTTC.